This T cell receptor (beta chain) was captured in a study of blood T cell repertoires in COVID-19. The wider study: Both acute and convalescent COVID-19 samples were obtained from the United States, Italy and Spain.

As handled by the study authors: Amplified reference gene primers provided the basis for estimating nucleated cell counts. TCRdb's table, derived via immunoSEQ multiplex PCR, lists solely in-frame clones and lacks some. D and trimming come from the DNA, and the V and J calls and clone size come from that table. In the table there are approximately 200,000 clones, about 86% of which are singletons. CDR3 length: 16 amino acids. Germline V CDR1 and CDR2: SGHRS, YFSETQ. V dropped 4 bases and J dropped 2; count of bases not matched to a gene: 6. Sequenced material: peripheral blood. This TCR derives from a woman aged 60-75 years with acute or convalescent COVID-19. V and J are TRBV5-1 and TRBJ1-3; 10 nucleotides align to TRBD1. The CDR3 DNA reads TGCGCCAGCAGCGGCGGGACAGGGGAAACTGGAAACACCATATATTTT. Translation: CASSGGTGETGNTIYF.